Below, one TCR beta chain is given with its context. The source of the sample is a study of blood T cell repertoires in COVID-19. Across the whole study: The origin of the acute and convalescent COVID-19 samples was the United States, Italy and Spain. T cells, B-cell-depleted T cells, or PBMCs provided the cDNA or gDNA that served as material.

Germline V gene sequence: CDR1 LGHNA, CDR2 YNFKEQ. This CDR3 has 13 amino acids. The V and J ends lost 1 base and 5 bases respectively, with 9 bases between them. As originally analysed: The authors estimated nucleated cell counts from reference gene primer amplification. Data came from immunoSEQ multiplex PCR; TCRdb stores just in-frame clones and leaves some out. V, J and clone size are taken as reported in that table, and D and trimming were inferred from the DNA itself. This sample has roughly 67,000 clones, with 75% to 85% found just once. The receptor comes from a middle-aged man with acute or convalescent COVID-19. The sequencing input was peripheral blood. The J gene is TRBJ2-7, the V gene TRBV4-2, with no clear D. The CDR3 DNA is TGTGCCAGCAGCCAAGGAGTTATTGACGAGCAGTACTTC. Protein sequence: CASSQGVIDEQYF.